This T cell receptor beta chain was documented in a study of HIV-infected patients and healthy controls. Findings and limits, study-wide: Healthy control repertoires had roughly threefold more distinct CDR3s than untreated HIV+ repertoires, and higher Shannon diversity.

cDNA was made from approximately 500 ng RNA using alpha and beta constant primers. Alpha and beta chain libraries were made separately by chain-specific third strand synthesis with multiplexing indices. TCRdb re-called the 5' RACE reads through MiXCR, storing one row per CDR3 protein. Of several thousand distinct CDR3 sequences listed, about 8.6% are singletons. The CDR3 contains 16 residues. V was clipped by 0 bases and J by 2 bases, with 13 bases between them. Germline values: CDR1 LGHNA, CDR2 YSLEER. Roughly three months, about 14 weeks, into antiretroviral therapy, follow-up blood was collected. Whole blood was used without fractionation, so all unsorted peripheral T cells were included. This clonotype was seen ten or more times. Antigen specificity is unknown.

This clonotype originated in an adult with HIV infection. The material sequenced was blood, taken during antiretroviral therapy. The gene calls are TRBV4-3 and TRBJ1-2; D perhaps matches TRBD1 (6 bases). As DNA, the CDR3 is TGCGCCAGCAGCCAAGATGCGTTAGGGGGAAACTATGGCTACACCTTC. It is translated as CASSQDALGGNYGYTF.